One and the same sample provided the 8 T cell receptor beta chains below, sequenced in a study of T cells in Graves' hyperthyroidism and ophthalmopathy (dated by TCRdb to between 2018 and 2021). Receptor amplification or capture employed multiplex PCR. The run used an Illumina HiSeq 2000. TCR beta CDR3 regions were amplified from RNA transcripts. A first-round RT-PCR of the TCR CDR3 used the HTBI primer set with the Qiagen OneStep RT-PCR kit. TCRdb's own reprocessing of the public reads used fastp at Q25 and MiXCR and kept productive beta chains. CDR3 protein duplicates are merged, each entry listing the most common genes and DNA. Across this sample there are under 350,000 distinct CDR3 sequences, with approximately 14% seen only once. About a third of the sample rests with the top ten. The material sequenced was blood. These receptors were obtained from a middle-aged woman with Graves' ophthalmopathy.

This clonotype was recorded many times. This chain connects TRBV20-1 to TRBJ1-5; no firm D call. V was pared by 1 base and J by 2 bases, with 15 bases between. CDR1 and CDR2 from the germline V gene are DFQATT and SNEGSKA (reference sequence). The CDR3 has 16 amino acids. The CDR3 DNA sequence: TGCAGTGCTAGAGCTAGTAGCTTCAACGGCAATCAGCCCCAGCATTTT. This codes for CSARASSFNGNQPQHF.

This clonotype was counted many times. V and J are TRBV6-1 and TRBJ2-1; D may match TRBD1 or TRBD2 (6 bases each). Trimming cost V 5 bases and J 7 bases, with 15 bases left between them. This CDR3 contains 14 residues. The germline V gene has CDR1 MNHNS and CDR2 SASEGT. The CDR3 region has the DNA TGTGCCAGCAGTCATACAGGGCTAGCGAATGAGCAGTTCTTC. This gives the protein CASSHTGLANEQFF.

The rearrangement uses TRBV5-6 and TRBJ1-2; perhaps TRBD1 as D (6 bases). The V and J ends lost 3 bases and 5 bases respectively, with 14 bases between them. The CDR3 is made up of 14 amino acids. CDR1 and CDR2 (germline): SGHDT, YYEEEE. CDR3 DNA sequence: TGTGCCAGCAGCTCTGGACAGATTAGATATGGCTACACCTTC. Translated: CASSSGQIRYGYTF.

This clonotype has more than one count but fewer than ten. V usage is TRBV28 and J usage is TRBJ2-6, with D uncertain. Germline CDR1 and CDR2: MDHEN and SYDVKM. V shed 4 bases and J shed 6 bases, with 10 bases lying between them. The CDR3 consists of 14 residues. The CDR3 spells CASSSARAANVLTF. CDR3 nucleotides: TGTGCCAGCAGTTCTGCCCGTGCGGCCAACGTCCTGACTTTC. The full variable domain, rest sourced from reference TRBV28 and TRBJ2-6, is DVKVTQSSRYLVKRTGEKVFLECVQDMDHENMFWYRQDPGLGLRLIYFSYDVKMKEKGDIPEGYSVSREKKERFSLILESASTNQTSMYLCASSSARAANVLTFGAGSRLTVL.

This clonotype has at least ten counts. The chain combines TRBV19 with TRBJ1-1; TRBD1 agrees at 11 bases. The germline CDR1 and CDR2 sequences are LNHDA and SQIVND (reference sequence). J lost 5 bases, V lost 4 bases, and 6 bases had no gene match. The CDR3 extends over 15 amino acids. CDR3 sequence (DNA): TGTGCCAGTAGTACCTGGGACAGGGGGGGAACTGAAGCTTTCTTT. The encoded protein is CASSTWDRGGTEAFF.

This clonotype was seen a handful of times. V gene TRBV5-1 combines with J gene TRBJ1-6, with TRBD1 as a possible D gene (5 bases). CDR3 length equals 17 residues. The V end was cut by 5 bases, the J end by 10 bases, with 25 bases between. Germline V lookup: CDR1 SGHRS, CDR2 YFSETQ. The chain's CDR3 is CASSSTRGAGSGSPLHF. The CDR3 DNA reads TGCGCCAGCAGTTCCACCCGCGGGGCAGGGAGCGGGTCACCCCTCCACTTT.

This clonotype was picked up many times. The rearrangement joins TRBV6-2 or TRBV6-3 to TRBJ2-3; TRBD2 aligns across 10 bases. The germline gives CDR1 MNHEY, CDR2 SVGEGT. The CDR3 loop spans 14 amino acids. V lost 6 bases to trimming and J lost 7 bases; unmatched junction nucleotides: 7. The CDR3 is CASRPSGRLYTQYF. The CDR3 coding sequence is TGTGCCAGCAGGCCTAGCGGGAGATTATATACGCAGTATTTT.

This chain links TRBV27 with TRBJ1-5; maybe TRBD1 (5 bases). Trimming took 3 bases from V and 7 from J, leaving 13 bases between them. The CDR3 extends over 14 amino acids. Germline lookup yields CDR1 MNHEY and CDR2 SMNVEV (reference sequence). The chain's CDR3 is CASSFRPSGQPQHF. The CDR3 coding sequence is TGTGCCAGCAGTTTTCGGCCCTCAGGGCAGCCCCAGCATTTT.